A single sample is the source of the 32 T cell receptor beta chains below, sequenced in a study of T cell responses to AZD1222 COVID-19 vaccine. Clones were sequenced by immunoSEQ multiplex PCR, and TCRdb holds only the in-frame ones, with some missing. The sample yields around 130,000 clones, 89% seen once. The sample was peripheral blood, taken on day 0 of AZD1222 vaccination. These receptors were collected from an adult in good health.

CDR3 bases: TGTGCCAGCAGTTTGTCTAGCGGGCAAGAGACCCAGTACTTC. This translates into CASSLSSGQETQYF. J is TRBJ2-5 and V is TRBV28, with TRBD2 identical over 8 bases. J lost 2 bases, V lost 3 bases, and 2 bases had no gene match. The CDR3 has 14 amino acids. Germline V lookup: CDR1 MDHEN, CDR2 SYDVKM.

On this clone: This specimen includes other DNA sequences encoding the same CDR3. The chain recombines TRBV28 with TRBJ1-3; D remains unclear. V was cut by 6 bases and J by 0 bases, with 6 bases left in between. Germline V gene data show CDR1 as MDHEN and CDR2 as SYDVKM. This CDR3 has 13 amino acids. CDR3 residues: CASSLSSGNTIYF. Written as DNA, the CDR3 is TGTGCCAGCAGCTTGAGCTCTGGAAACACCATATATTTT.

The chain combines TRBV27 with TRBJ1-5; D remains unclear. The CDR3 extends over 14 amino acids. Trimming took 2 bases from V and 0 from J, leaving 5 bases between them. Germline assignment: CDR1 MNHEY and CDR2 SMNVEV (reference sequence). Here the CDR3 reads CASSLRSSNQPQHF. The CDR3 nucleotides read TGTGCCAGCAGTTTACGGAGTAGCAATCAGCCCCAGCATTTT.

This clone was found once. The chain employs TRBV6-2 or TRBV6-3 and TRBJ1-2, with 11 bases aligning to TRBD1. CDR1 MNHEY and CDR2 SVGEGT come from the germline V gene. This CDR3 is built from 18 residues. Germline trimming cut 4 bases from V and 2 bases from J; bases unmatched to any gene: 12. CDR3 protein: CASSSNRDRGRRNYGYTF. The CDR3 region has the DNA TGTGCCAGCAGTTCGAACCGGGACAGGGGGAGGAGAAACTATGGCTACACCTTC.

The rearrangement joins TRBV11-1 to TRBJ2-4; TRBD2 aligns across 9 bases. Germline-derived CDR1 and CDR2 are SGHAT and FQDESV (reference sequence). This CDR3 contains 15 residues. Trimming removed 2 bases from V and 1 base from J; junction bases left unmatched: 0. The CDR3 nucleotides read TGTGCCAGCAGCTTAAGCGGGAGGGCCAAAAACATTCAGTACTTC. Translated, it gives CASSLSGRAKNIQYF.

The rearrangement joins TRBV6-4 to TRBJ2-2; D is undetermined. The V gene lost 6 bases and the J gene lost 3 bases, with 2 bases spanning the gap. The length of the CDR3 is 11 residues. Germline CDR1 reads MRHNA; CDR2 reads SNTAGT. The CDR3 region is CASRDTGELFF. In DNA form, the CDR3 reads TGTGCCAGCAGAGACACCGGGGAGCTGTTTTTT.

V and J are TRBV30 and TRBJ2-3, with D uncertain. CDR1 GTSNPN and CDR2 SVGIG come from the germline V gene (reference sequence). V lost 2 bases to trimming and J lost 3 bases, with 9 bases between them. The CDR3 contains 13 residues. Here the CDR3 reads CAWSLYWTDTQYF. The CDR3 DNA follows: TGTGCCTGGAGTCTCTACTGGACAGATACGCAGTATTTT.

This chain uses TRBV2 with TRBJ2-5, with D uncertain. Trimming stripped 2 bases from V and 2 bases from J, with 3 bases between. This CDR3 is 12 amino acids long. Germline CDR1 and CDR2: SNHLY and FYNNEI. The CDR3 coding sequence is TGTGCCAGCAGTGAACTTCAAGAGACCCAGTACTTC. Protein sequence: CASSELQETQYF.

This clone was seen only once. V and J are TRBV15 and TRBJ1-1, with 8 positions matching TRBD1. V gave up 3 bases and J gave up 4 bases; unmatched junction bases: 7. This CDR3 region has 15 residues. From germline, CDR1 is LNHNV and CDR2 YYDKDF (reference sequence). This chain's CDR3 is CATSRRQGSGTEAFF. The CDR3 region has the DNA TGTGCCACCAGCAGGCGACAGGGGTCGGGCACTGAAGCTTTCTTT.

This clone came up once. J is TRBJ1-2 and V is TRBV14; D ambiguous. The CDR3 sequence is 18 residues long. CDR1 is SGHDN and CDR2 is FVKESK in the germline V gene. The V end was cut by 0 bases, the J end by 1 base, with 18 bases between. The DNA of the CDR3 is TGTGCCAGCAGCCAAGAAGTCGTTCCCCGGGGATTTAACTATGGCTACACCTTC. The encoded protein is CASSQEVVPRGFNYGYTF.

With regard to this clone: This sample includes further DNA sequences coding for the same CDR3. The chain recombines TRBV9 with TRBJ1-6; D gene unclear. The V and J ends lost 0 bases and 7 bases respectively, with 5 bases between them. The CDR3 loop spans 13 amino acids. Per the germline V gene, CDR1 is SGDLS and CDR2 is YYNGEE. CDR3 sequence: CASSVGGNSPLHF. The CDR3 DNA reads TGTGCCAGCAGCGTAGGTGGGAATTCACCCCTCCACTTT. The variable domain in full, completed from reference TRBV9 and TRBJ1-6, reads DSGVTQTPKHLITATGQRVTLRCSPRSGDLSVYWYQQSLDQGLQFLIQYYNGEERAKGNILERFSAQQFPDLHSELNLSSLELGDSALYFCASSVGGNSPLHFGNGTRLTVT.

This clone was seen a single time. In nucleotides, the CDR3 is TGTGCCAGTAGGTCAGCGGGGTACACCGGGGAGCTGTTTTTT. Residues: CASRSAGYTGELFF. The rearrangement uses TRBV28 and TRBJ2-2; 7 nucleotides match TRBD2. The CDR3 totals 14 residues. The V gene end was trimmed by 9 bases and the J gene end by 3 bases; junction bases not matched to a gene: 7. Germline values: CDR1 MDHEN, CDR2 SYDVKM.

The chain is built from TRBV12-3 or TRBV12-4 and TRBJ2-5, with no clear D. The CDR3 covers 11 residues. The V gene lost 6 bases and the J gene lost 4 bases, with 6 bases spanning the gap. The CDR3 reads CASRVTETQYF. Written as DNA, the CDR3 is TGTGCCAGCAGGGTTACAGAGACCCAGTACTTC.

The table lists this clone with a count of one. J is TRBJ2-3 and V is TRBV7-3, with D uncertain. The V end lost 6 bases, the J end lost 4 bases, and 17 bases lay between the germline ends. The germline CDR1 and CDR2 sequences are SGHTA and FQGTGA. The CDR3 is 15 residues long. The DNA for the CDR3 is TGTGCCAGCAGAGACCCGTCCAACCGCCCAGATACGCAGTATTTT. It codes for CASRDPSNRPDTQYF.

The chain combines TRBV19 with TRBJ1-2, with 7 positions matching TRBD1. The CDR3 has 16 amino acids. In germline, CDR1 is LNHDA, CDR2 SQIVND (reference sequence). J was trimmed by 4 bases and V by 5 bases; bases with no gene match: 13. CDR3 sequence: CASSASPGQTRYGYTF. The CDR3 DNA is TGTGCCAGTAGTGCCTCACCGGGACAGACTCGCTATGGCTACACCTTC.

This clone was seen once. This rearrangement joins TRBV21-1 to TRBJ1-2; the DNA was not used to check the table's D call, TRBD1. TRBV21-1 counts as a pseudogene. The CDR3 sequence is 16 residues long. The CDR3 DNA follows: TGTGCCAGCAGCACCCAAGATCTCAGACAAGACTATGGCTACACCTTC. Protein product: CASSTQDLRQDYGYTF.

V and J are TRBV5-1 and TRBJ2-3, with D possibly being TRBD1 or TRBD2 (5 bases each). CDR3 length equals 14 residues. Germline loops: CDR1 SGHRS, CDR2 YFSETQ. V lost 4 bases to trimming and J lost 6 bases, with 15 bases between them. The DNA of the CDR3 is TGCGCCAGCAGCCCCGGGACCAGGCAGGATACGCAGTATTTT. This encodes CASSPGTRQDTQYF.

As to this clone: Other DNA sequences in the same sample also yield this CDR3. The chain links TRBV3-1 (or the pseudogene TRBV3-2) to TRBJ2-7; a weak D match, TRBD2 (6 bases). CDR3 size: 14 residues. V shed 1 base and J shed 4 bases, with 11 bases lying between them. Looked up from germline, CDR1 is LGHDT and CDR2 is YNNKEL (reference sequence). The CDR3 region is CASSQAGGTYEQYF. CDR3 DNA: TGTGCCAGCAGCCAAGCTGGGGGGACGTACGAGCAGTACTTC.

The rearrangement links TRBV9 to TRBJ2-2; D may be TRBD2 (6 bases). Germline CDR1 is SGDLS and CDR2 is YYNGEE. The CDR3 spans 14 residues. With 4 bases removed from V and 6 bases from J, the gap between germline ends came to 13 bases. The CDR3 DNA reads TGTGCCAGCAGCCCCCGGTGGGGGGCCGGGGAGCTGTTTTTT. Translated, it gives CASSPRWGAGELFF.

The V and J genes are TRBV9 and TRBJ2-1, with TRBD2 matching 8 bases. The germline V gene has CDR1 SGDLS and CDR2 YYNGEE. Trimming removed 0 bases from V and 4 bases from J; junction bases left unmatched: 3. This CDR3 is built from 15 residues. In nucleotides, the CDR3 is TGTGCCAGCAGCGTAGGGCGGGGGGCTTACAATGAGCAGTTCTTC. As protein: CASSVGRGAYNEQFF.

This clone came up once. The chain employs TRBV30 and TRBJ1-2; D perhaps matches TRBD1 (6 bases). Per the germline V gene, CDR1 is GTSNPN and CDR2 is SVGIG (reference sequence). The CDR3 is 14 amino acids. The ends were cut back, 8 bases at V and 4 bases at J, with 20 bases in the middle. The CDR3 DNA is TGTGCCCTGGTACAGGGCCTTCTTATCTATGGCTACACCTTC. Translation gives CALVQGLLIYGYTF.

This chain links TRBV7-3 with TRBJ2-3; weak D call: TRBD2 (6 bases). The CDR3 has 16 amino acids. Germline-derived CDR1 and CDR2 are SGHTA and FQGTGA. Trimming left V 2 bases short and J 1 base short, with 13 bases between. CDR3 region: CASSLRPGAGTDTQYF. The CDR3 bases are TGTGCCAGCAGCTTACGTCCGGGAGCGGGCACAGATACGCAGTATTTT.

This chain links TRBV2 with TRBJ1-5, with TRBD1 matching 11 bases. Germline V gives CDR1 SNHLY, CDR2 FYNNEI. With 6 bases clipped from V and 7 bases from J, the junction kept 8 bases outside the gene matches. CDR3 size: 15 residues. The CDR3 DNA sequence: TGTGCCAGCAGACCGGACAGGGGGCTCGGACAGCCCCAGCATTTT. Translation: CASRPDRGLGQPQHF.

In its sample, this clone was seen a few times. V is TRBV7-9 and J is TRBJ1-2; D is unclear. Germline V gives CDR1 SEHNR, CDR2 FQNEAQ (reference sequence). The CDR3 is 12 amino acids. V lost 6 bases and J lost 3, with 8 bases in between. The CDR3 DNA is TGTGCCAGCAGAGGTACTGACTATGGCTACACCTTC. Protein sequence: CASRGTDYGYTF.

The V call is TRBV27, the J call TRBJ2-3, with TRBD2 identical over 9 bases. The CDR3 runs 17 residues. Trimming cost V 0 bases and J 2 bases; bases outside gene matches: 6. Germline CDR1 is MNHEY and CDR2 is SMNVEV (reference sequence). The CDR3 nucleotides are TGTGCCAGCAGTTTATCGATCCTAGCGGGGTACACAGATACGCAGTATTTT. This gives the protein CASSLSILAGYTDTQYF.

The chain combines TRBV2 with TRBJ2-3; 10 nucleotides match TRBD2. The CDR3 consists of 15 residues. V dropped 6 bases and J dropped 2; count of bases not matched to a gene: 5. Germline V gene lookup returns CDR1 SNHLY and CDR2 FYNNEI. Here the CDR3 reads CASSASGGYTDTQYF. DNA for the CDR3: TGTGCCAGCAGCGCTAGCGGGGGATACACAGATACGCAGTATTTT.

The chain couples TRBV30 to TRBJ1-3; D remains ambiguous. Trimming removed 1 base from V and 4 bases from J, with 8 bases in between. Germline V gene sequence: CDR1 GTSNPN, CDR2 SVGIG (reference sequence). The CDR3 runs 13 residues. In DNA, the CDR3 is TGTGCCTGGAGTGGGGAGCTAGGAAACACCATATATTTT. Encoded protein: CAWSGELGNTIYF.

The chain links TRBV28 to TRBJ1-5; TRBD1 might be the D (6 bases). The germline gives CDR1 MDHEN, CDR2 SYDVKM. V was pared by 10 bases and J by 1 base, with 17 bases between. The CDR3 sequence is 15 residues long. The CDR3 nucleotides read TGTGCCATCCGGCAGGGGACGATGAGCAATCAGCCCCAGCATTTT. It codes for CAIRQGTMSNQPQHF.

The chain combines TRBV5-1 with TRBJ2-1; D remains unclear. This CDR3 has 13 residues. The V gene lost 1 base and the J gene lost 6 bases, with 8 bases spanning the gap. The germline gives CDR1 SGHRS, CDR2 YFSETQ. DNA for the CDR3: TGCGCCAGCAGCTTGATCCTACGCAATGAGCAGTTCTTC. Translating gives CASSLILRNEQFF.

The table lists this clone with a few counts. CDR3 in DNA: TGTGCCTGGAACGTTCCCAGGTTTTCTGGAAACACCATATATTTT. Residues: CAWNVPRFSGNTIYF. The J gene is TRBJ1-3, the V gene TRBV30; D is uncertain. The CDR3 is 15 residues long. Germline loops: CDR1 GTSNPN, CDR2 SVGIG (reference sequence). V was pared by 4 bases and J by 1 base, with 14 bases between.

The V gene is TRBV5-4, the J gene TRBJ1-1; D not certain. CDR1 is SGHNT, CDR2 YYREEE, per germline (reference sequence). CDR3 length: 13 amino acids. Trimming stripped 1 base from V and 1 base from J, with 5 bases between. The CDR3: CASSLPENTEAFF. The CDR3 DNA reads TGTGCCAGCAGCTTGCCGGAGAACACTGAAGCTTTCTTT.

CDR3 DNA sequence: TGTGCCAGCACCGGGACCCGGGGGAGCTACGAGCAGTACTTC. Translation gives CASTGTRGSYEQYF. The genes are TRBV7-9 and TRBJ2-7; maybe TRBD2 (6 bases). The CDR3 is 14 residues long. The germline CDR1 and CDR2 sequences are SEHNR and FQNEAQ (reference sequence). Trimming pared 7 bases from V and 3 bases from J, leaving 16 bases between.